These T cell receptor beta chains were read from a single sample in a study of cytomegalovirus exposure and HLA in healthy donors. The method was immunoSEQ multiplex PCR; TCRdb's version includes in-frame clones alone and lacks a portion of them. The table has approximately 180,000 clones, more than 75% seen once. The material sequenced was PBMCs. These receptor sequences come from a woman aged 18-30 years in good health and CMV-seronegative. The CDR3 runs from the conserved cysteine through the conserved F or W. The D gene is left open where the match is weak. Clone size is stated in some rows and not others, as once, few, many or a class when expanded.

16 | NA | TRBD2 | TRBJ2-7 | TRBV10-2 | CASSGGGGGRGYEQYF | TGCGCCAGCAGTGGGGGAGGTGGCGGGAGAGGATACGAGCAGTACTTC
14 | NA | NA | TRBJ1-2 | TRBV6-1 | CASSGREGRYGYTF | TGTGCCAGCAGTGGGAGAGAGGGCCGCTATGGCTACACCTTC
14 | NA | NA | TRBJ2-7 | TRBV7-9 | CASSPPGEPYEQYF | TGTGCCAGCAGCCCACCAGGGGAACCTTACGAGCAGTACTTC
16 | NA | TRBD2 | TRBJ2-1 | TRBV4-2 | CASSQENSGGANEQFF | TGTGCCAGCAGCCAAGAAAATAGCGGGGGGGCAAATGAGCAGTTCTTC
12 | NA | TRBD2 | TRBJ2-3 | TRBV10-3 | CAINTGGDTQYF | TGTGCCATCAACACGGGAGGGGATACGCAGTATTTT
13 | NA | NA | TRBJ1-5 | TRBV19 | CASRLDRDQPQHF | TGTGCCAGCAGACTGGACAGAGATCAGCCCCAGCATTTT
16 | NA | NA | TRBJ2-7 | TRBV25-1 | CASTPSTGTGQVEQYF | TGTGCCAGCACCCCTTCCACCGGGACTGGACAAGTGGAGCAGTACTTC
13 | NA | TRBD2 | TRBJ2-5 | TRBV27 | CASSSGGLETQYF | TGTGCCAGCAGTTCGGGGGGATTAGAGACCCAGTACTTC
18 | once | TRBD1 | TRBJ1-2 | TRBV15 | CATSPGGGTGRLFYGYTF | TGTGCCACCAGCCCTGGAGGGGGGACAGGGAGGTTATTTTATGGCTACACCTTC
15 | once | TRBD1 | TRBJ1-1 | TRBV5-1 | CASSLVDRGNTEAFF | TGCGCCAGCAGCTTGGTGGACAGGGGTAACACTGAAGCTTTCTTT
15 | once | NA | TRBJ1-2 | TRBV7-9 | CASSHGGTDFYGYTF | TGTGCCAGCAGCCACGGAGGGACGGATTTCTATGGCTACACCTTC
16 | NA | TRBD1 | TRBJ1-6 | TRBV4-1 | CASSQVGGTANSPLHF | TGCGCCAGCAGCCAAGTCGGCGGGACAGCAAATTCACCCCTCCACTTT
15 | NA | TRBD1 | TRBJ2-2 | TRBV7-9 | CASSLPLTGREELFF | TGTGCCAGCAGCCTACCCCTGACAGGGAGAGAGGAGCTGTTTTTT
17 | NA | TRBD2 | TRBJ2-3 | TRBV10-3 | CAISESGLAFTTDTQYF | TGTGCCATCAGTGAGTCCGGACTAGCCTTCACCACAGATACGCAGTATTTT
14 | NA | TRBD1 | TRBJ2-7 | TRBV7-9 | CASSTWTGTYEQYF | TGTGCCAGCAGCACATGGACAGGGACCTACGAGCAGTACTTC
15 | NA | TRBD2 | TRBJ2-1 | TRBV30 | CAWSPGLAGAHEQFF | TGTGCCTGGAGTCCTGGGCTAGCGGGAGCCCATGAGCAGTTCTTC
15 | NA | TRBD1 | TRBJ1-1 | TRBV9 | CASSDPTGGYTEAFF | TGTGCCAGCAGCGATCCGACAGGGGGTTACACTGAAGCTTTCTTT
16 | NA | TRBD1 | TRBJ1-5 | TRBV2 | CASSTTGDGSNQPQHF | TGTGCCAGCAGTACAACAGGGGATGGTAGCAATCAGCCCCAGCATTTT
13 | NA | NA | TRBJ1-2 | TRBV2 | CASLGAFNYGYTF | TGTGCCAGCCTGGGGGCGTTTAACTATGGCTACACCTTC
16 | NA | TRBD1 | TRBJ1-5 | TRBV19 | CASSHDRGDSNQPQHF | TGTGCCAGTAGTCATGACAGGGGGGATAGCAATCAGCCCCAGCATTTT
15 | NA | TRBD2 | TRBJ2-7 | TRBV19 | CASSQLAGSSYEQYF | TGTGCCAGTAGCCAACTAGCGGGGAGCTCCTACGAGCAGTACTTC
17 | NA | TRBD1 | TRBJ1-1 | TRBV30 | CAWRKIRDRGRDTEAFF | TGTGCCTGGAGGAAGATCCGGGACAGGGGGCGCGATACTGAAGCTTTCTTT
14 | NA | NA | TRBJ1-4 | TRBV30 | CAWSVPPGSEKLFF | TGTGCCTGGAGTGTACCCCCTGGGAGTGAAAAACTGTTTTTT
14 | NA | TRBD1 | TRBJ1-4 | TRBV19 | CASSARQGNEKLFF | TGTGCCAGTAGCGCTCGACAGGGAAATGAAAAACTGTTTTTT
12 | NA | TRBD1 | TRBJ2-1 | TRBV18 | CASSPGDSVQFF | TGTGCCAGCTCACCAGGGGACAGTGTTCAATTCTTC
14 | NA | NA | TRBJ2-1 | TRBV28 | CASSLGGGDNEQFF | TGTGCCAGCAGTTTAGGCGGAGGAGACAATGAGCAGTTCTTC
14 | NA | NA | TRBJ2-7 | TRBV6-5 | CASSYKGVPYEQYF | TGTGCCAGCAGTTACAAGGGGGTCCCCTACGAGCAGTACTTC
15 | once | NA | TRBJ2-1 | TRBV7-9 | CASSLDMSAANEQFF | TGTGCCAGCAGCTTAGACATGTCAGCGGCCAATGAGCAGTTCTTC
15 | NA | TRBD1 | TRBJ1-1 | TRBV27 | CASSFSTGGYTEAFF | TGTGCCAGCAGTTTTTCGACAGGGGGCTACACTGAAGCTTTCTTT